This T cell receptor beta chain comes out of a study of response to subunit inactivated influenza vaccine. The CDR3 runs to 14 residues. Germline CDR1 and CDR2: SGHDT and YYEEEE. V gave up 4 bases and J gave up 2 bases, with 12 bases separating them. TCRdb re-called the RT-PCR reads with MiXCR, one entry per CDR3 protein. The repertoire holds 650,000 to 850,000 distinct CDR3 sequences, with about 15% as singletons. This sample comprised PBMCs from blood, obtained 14 days before vaccination. The clonotype comes from a man aged 45-60 years who received an inactivated influenza vaccine. The genes are TRBV5-6 and TRBJ1-2, with D perhaps TRBD1 (5 bases). The CDR3 is CASSDGTYNYGYTF. The CDR3 bases are TGTGCCAGCAGCGATGGGACGTACAACTATGGCTACACCTTC.